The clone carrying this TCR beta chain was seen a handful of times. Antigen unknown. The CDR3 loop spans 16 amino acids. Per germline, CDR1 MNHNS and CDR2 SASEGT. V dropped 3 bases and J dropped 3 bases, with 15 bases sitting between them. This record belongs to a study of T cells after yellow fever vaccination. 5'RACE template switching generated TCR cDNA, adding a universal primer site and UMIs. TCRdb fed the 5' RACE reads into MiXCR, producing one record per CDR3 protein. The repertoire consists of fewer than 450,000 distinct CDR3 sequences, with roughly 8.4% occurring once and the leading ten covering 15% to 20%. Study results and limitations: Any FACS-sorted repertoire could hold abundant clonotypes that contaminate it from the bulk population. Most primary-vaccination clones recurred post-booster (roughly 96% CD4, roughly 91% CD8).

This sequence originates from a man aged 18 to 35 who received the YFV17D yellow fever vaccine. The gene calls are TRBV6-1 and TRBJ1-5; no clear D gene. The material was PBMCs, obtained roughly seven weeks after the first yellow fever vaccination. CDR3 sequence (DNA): TGTGCCAGCAGTGAGCAGATGCAGAAATTCAATCAGCCCCAGCATTTT. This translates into CASSEQMQKFNQPQHF.